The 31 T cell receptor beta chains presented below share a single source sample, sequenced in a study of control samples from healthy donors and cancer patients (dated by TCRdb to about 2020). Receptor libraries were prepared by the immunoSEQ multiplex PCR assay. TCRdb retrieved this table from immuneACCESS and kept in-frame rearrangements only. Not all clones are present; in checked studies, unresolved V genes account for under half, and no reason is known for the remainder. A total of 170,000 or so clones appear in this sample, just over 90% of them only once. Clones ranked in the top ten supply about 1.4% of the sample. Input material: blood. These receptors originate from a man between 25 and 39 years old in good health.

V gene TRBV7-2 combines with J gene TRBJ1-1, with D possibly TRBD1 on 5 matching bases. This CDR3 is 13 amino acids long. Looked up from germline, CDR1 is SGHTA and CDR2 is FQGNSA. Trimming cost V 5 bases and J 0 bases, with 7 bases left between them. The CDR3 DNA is TGTGCCAGCAGCCGACAGTTGAACACTGAAGCTTTCTTT. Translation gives CASSRQLNTEAFF. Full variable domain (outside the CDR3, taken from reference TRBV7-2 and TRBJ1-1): GAGVSQSPSNKVTEKGKDVELRCDPISGHTALYWYRQSLGQGLEFLIYFQGNSAPDKSGLPSDRFSAERTGGSVSTLTIQRTQQEDSAVYLCASSRQLNTEAFFGQGTRLTVV.

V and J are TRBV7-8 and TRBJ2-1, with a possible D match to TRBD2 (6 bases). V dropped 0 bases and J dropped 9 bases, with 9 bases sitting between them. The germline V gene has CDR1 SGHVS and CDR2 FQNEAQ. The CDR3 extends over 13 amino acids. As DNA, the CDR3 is TGTGCCAGCAGCTTAGCGGGAGGTGTTGAGCAGTTCTTC. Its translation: CASSLAGGVEQFF.

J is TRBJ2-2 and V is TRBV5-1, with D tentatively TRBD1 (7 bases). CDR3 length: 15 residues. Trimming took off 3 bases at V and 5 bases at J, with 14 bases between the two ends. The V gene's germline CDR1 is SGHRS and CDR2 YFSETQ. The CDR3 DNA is TGCGCCAGCAGCTCGTCAGGGGGGCGGACCGGGGAGCTGTTTTTT. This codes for CASSSSGGRTGELFF.

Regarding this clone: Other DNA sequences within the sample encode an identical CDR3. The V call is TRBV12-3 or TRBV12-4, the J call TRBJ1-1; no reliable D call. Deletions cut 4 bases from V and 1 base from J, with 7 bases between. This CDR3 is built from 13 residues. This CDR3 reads CASSSGRNTEAFF. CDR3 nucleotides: TGTGCCAGCAGTTCCGGGAGGAACACTGAAGCTTTCTTT.

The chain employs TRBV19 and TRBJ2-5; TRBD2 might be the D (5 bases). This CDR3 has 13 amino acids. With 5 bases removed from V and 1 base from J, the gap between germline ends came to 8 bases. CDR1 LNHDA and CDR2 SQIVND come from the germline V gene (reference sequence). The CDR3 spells CASSAGSQETQYF. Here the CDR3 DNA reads TGTGCCAGTAGTGCTGGGAGCCAAGAGACCCAGTACTTC.

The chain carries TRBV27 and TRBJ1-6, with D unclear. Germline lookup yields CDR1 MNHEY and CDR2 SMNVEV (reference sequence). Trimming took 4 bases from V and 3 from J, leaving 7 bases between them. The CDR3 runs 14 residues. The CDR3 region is CASSYGDYNSPLHF. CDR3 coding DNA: TGTGCCAGCAGTTACGGAGACTATAATTCACCCCTCCACTTT.

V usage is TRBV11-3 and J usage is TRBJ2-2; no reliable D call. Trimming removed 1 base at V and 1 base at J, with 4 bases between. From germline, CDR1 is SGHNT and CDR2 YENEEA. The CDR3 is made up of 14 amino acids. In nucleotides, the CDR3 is TGTGCCAGCAGCTTAGCGTGGAACACCGGGGAGCTGTTTTTT. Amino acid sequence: CASSLAWNTGELFF. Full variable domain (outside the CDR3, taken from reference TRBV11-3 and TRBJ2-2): EAGVVQSPRYKIIEKKQPVAFWCNPISGHNTLYWYLQNLGQGPELLIRYENEEAVDDSQLPKDRFSAERLKGVDSTLKIQPAELGDSAVYLCASSLAWNTGELFFGEGSRLTVL.

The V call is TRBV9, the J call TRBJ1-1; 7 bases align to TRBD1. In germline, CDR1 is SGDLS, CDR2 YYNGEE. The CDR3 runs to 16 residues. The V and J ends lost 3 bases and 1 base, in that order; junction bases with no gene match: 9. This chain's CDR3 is CASSGLTGAGNTEAFF. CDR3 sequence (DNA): TGTGCCAGCAGCGGTCTCACAGGGGCCGGGAACACTGAAGCTTTCTTT.

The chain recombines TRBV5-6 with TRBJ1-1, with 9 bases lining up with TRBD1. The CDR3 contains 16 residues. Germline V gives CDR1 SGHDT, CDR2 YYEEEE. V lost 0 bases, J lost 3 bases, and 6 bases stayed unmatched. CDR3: CASSLGPTGGDTEAFF. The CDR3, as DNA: TGTGCCAGCAGCTTGGGACCGACAGGGGGAGACACTGAAGCTTTCTTT. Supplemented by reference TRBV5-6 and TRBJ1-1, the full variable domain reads DAGVTQSPTHLIKTRGQQVTLRCSPKSGHDTVSWYQQALGQGPQFIFQYYEEEERQRGNFPDRFSGHQFPNYSSELNVNALLLGDSALYLCASSLGPTGGDTEAFFGQGTRLTVV.

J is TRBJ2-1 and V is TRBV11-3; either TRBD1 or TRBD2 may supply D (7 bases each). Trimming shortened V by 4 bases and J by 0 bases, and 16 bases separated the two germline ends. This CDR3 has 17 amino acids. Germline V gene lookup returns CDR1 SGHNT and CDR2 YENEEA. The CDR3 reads CASSSGRRGGSYNEQFF. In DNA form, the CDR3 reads TGTGCCAGCAGCTCCGGTCGCAGGGGGGGCTCCTACAATGAGCAGTTCTTC.

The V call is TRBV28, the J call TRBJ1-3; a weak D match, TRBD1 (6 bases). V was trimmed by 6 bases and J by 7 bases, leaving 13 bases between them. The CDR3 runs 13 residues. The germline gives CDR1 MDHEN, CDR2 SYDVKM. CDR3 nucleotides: TGTGCCAGCAGGGGTACAGGGATTAACACCATATATTTT. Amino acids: CASRGTGINTIYF.

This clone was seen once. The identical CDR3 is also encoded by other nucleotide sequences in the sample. The CDR3 is CASSITGGSAYEQYF. CDR3 DNA sequence: TGTGCCAGTAGTATCACGGGGGGCTCGGCCTACGAGCAGTACTTC. The rearrangement uses TRBV19 and TRBJ2-7; D is perhaps TRBD2 (7 bases). This CDR3 comprises 15 residues. The V gene lost 3 bases and the J gene lost 2 bases, with 14 bases spanning the gap. Germline assignment: CDR1 LNHDA and CDR2 SQIVND (reference sequence).

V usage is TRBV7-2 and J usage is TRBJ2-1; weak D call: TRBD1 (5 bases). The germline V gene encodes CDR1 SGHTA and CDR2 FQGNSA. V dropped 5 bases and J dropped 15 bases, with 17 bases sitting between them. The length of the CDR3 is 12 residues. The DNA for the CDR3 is TGTGCCAGCAGCCCCCCTTGGGGCTCTCGGTTCTTC. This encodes CASSPPWGSRFF.

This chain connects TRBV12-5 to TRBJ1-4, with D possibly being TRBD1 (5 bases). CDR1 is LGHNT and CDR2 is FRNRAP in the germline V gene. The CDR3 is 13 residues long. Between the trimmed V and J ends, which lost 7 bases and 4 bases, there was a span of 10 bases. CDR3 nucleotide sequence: TGTGCTAGTGCCCTGAGGGGTAATGAAAAACTGTTTTTT. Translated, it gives CASALRGNEKLFF.

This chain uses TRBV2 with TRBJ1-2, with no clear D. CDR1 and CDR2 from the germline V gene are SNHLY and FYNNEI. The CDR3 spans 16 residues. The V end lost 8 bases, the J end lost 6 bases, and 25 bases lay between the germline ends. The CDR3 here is CASQTPGRERGNGYTF. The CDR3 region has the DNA TGTGCCAGCCAAACTCCCGGGAGGGAGAGAGGTAATGGCTACACCTTC.

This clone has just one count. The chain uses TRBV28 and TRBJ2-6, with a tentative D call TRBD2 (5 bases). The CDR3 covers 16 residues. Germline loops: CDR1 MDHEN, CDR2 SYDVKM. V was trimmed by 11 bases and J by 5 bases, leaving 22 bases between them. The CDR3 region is CAAGRSGKARANVLTF. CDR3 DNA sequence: TGTGCCGCGGGCAGGTCGGGCAAGGCTAGGGCCAACGTCCTGACTTTC.

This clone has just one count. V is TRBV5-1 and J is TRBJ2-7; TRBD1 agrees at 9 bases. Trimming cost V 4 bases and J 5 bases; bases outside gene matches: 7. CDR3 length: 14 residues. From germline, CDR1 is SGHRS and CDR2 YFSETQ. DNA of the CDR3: TGCGCCAGCAGCCTCACGGACAGGGGCCACGAGCAGTACTTC. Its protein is CASSLTDRGHEQYF. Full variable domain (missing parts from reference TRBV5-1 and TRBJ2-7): KAGVTQTPRYLIKTRGQQVTLSCSPISGHRSVSWYQQTPGQGLQFLFEYFSETQRNKGNFPGRFSGRQFSNSRSEMNVSTLELGDSALYLCASSLTDRGHEQYFGPGTRLTVT.

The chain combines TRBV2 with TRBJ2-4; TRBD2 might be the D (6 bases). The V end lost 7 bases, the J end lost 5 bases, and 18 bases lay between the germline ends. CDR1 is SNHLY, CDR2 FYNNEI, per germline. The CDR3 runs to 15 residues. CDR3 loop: CASIRPGGNENIQYF. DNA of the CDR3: TGTGCCAGCATCAGGCCTGGGGGGAACGAAAACATTCAGTACTTC.

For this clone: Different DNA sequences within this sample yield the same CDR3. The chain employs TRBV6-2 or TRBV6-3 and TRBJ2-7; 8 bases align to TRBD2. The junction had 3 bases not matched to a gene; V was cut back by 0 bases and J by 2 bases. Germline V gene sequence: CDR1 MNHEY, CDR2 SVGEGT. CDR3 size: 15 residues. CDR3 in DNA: TGTGCCAGCAGTTACTCGTCGGGGGGGACCTACGAGCAGTACTTC. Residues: CASSYSSGGTYEQYF.

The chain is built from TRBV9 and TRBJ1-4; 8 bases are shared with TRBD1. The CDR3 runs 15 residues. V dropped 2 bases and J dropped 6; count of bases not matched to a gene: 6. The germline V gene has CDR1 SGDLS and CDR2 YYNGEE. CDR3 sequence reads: CASSVSTGEDEKLFF. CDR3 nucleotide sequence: TGTGCCAGCAGCGTTTCGACAGGGGAGGATGAAAAACTGTTTTTT. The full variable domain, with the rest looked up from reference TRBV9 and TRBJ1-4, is DSGVTQTPKHLITATGQRVTLRCSPRSGDLSVYWYQQSLDQGLQFLIQYYNGEERAKGNILERFSAQQFPDLHSELNLSSLELGDSALYFCASSVSTGEDEKLFFGSGTQLSVL.

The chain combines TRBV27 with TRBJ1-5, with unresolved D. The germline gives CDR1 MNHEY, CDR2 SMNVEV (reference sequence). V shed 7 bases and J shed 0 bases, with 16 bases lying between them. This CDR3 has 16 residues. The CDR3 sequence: CASISRLGVSNQPQHF. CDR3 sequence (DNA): TGTGCCAGCATTAGTAGGCTGGGAGTTAGCAATCAGCCCCAGCATTTT.

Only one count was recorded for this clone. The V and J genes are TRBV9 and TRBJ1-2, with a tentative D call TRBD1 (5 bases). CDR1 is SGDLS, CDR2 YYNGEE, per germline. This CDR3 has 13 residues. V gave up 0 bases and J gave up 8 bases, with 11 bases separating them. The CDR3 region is CASSVGQREGYTF. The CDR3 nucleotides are TGTGCCAGCAGCGTAGGACAGAGAGAGGGCTACACCTTC.

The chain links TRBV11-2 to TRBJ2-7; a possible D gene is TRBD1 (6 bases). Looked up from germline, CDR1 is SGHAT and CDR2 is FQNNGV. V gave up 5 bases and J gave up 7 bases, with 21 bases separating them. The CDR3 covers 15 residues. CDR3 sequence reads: CASSPTGTRIPEQYF. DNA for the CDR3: TGTGCCAGCAGCCCGACCGGGACACGTATACCTGAGCAGTACTTC.

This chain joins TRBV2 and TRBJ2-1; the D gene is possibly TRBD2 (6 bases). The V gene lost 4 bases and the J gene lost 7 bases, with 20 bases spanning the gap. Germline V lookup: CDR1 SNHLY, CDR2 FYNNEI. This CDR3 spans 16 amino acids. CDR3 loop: CASSGTEMGGMNEQFF. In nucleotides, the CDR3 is TGTGCCAGCAGTGGGACTGAAATGGGGGGTATGAATGAGCAGTTCTTC.

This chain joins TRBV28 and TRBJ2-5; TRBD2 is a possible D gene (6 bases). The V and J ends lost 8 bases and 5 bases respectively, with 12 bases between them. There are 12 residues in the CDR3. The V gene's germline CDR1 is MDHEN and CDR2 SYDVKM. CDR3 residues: CASGGWGETQYF. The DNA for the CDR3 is TGTGCCAGCGGGGGGTGGGGGGAGACCCAGTACTTC. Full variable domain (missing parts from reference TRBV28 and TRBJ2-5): DVKVTQSSRYLVKRTGEKVFLECVQDMDHENMFWYRQDPGLGLRLIYFSYDVKMKEKGDIPEGYSVSREKKERFSLILESASTNQTSMYLCASGGWGETQYFGPGTRLLVL.

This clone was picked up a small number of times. CDR3 region: CASSPRAWGARGYGYTF. For the CDR3, the DNA is TGTGCCAGCAGCCCCCGGGCCTGGGGGGCTCGGGGCTATGGCTACACCTTC. This chain joins TRBV5-5 and TRBJ1-2, with a weak D call TRBD1 (6 bases). From germline, CDR1 is SGHKS and CDR2 YYEKEE (reference sequence). V was trimmed by 4 bases and J by 4 bases, leaving 23 bases between them. The CDR3 totals 17 residues.

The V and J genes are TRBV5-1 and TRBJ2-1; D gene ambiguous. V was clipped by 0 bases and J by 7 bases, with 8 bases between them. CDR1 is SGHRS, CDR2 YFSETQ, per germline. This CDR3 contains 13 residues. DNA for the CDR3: TGCGCCAGCAGCTTGGGGTTAATGAATGAGCAGTTCTTC. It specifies CASSLGLMNEQFF.

As DNA, the CDR3 is TGTGCCTCAGGGCCGGGACTAGTGTGGAGTTGGGCGCAGTTCTTC. It specifies CASGPGLVWSWAQFF. V is TRBV30 and J is TRBJ2-1; TRBD2 aligns across 8 bases. The V segment lost 7 bases and the J segment 12 bases; nucleotides outside the gene matches: 20. Germline V gene sequence: CDR1 GTSNPN, CDR2 SVGIG (reference sequence). The CDR3 sequence is 15 residues long. The full variable domain, with the rest looked up from reference TRBV30 and TRBJ2-1, is SQTIHQWPATLVQPVGSPLSLECTVEGTSNPNLYWYRQAAGRGLQLLFYSVGIGQISSEVPQNLSASRPQDRQFILSSKKLLLSDSGFYLCASGPGLVWSWAQFFGPGTRLTVL.

Here the CDR3 DNA reads TGTGCCAGTACCAGAACCTTTTCGAGTGGGCTGAGCAATCAGCCCCAGCATTTT. This gives the protein CASTRTFSSGLSNQPQHF. The rearrangement uses TRBV19 and TRBJ1-5; D gene unclear. The CDR3 is 18 residues long. The V end was cut by 7 bases, the J end by 1 base, with 23 bases between. The V gene's germline CDR1 is LNHDA and CDR2 SQIVND (reference sequence).

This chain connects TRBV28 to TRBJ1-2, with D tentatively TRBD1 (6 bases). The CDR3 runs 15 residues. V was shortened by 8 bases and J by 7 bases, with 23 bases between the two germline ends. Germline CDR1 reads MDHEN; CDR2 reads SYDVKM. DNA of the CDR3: TGTGCCAGCGGGTATTGGGGGGCAGGGAGAGGTGGCTACACCTTC. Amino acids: CASGYWGAGRGGYTF.

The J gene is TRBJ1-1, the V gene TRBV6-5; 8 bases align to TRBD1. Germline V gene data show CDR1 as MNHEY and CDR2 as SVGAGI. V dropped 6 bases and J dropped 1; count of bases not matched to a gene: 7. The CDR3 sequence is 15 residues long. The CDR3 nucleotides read TGTGCCAGCAGGATACACAGGGGGGAGAACACTGAAGCTTTCTTT. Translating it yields CASRIHRGENTEAFF.